These T cell receptor beta chains were read from a single sample in a study of PD-L1 blockade in urothelial cancer. Clones were sequenced by immunoSEQ multiplex PCR, and TCRdb holds only the in-frame ones, with some missing. In the table there are about 57,000 clones, roughly 79% of which are singletons. Material: PBMCs, obtained around atezolizumab (anti-PD-L1) treatment. The receptors shown here come from a man between 70 and 80 years old with urothelial cancer. The CDR3 runs from the conserved cysteine through the conserved F or W. A D gene is named only where the DNA matches it firmly. Not every row has a clone size; where given, it reads once, few, many or a size class.

v_gene: TRBV5-1
j_gene: TRBJ1-1
abundance: -
d_gene: -
CDR3aa: CASSTGQTSRTEAFF
CDR3nt: TGCGCCAGCAGCACCGGACAGACGTCAAGGACTGAAGCTTTCTTT

v_gene: TRBV2
j_gene: TRBJ2-1
abundance: -
d_gene: -
CDR3aa: CASTGPAGNEQFF
CDR3nt: TGTGCCAGCACAGGACCGGCGGGCAATGAGCAGTTCTTC

v_gene: TRBV5-1
j_gene: TRBJ1-2
abundance: -
d_gene: TRBD1
CDR3aa: CASSIGQGGYTF
CDR3nt: TGCGCCAGCAGCATTGGACAGGGCGGCTACACCTTC

v_gene: TRBV10-3
j_gene: TRBJ2-7
abundance: few
d_gene: -
CDR3aa: CATLRDLLYEQYF
CDR3nt: TGTGCCACGTTACGGGACTTACTCTACGAGCAGTACTTC

v_gene: TRBV7-2
j_gene: TRBJ1-2
abundance: -
d_gene: -
CDR3aa: CASSSGPFYGYTF
CDR3nt: TGTGCCAGCAGTTCGGGTCCGTTCTATGGCTACACCTTC

v_gene: TRBV5-1
j_gene: TRBJ1-6
abundance: -
d_gene: -
CDR3aa: CASSPRTDPSSYNSPLHF
CDR3nt: TGCGCCAGCAGCCCCCGGACAGACCCCAGCTCCTATAATTCACCCCTCCACTTT

v_gene: TRBV18
j_gene: TRBJ1-2
abundance: -
d_gene: -
CDR3aa: CASSSPTGENYGYTF
CDR3nt: TGTGCCAGCTCATCTCCGACAGGCGAAAACTATGGCTACACCTTC

v_gene: TRBV10-3
j_gene: TRBJ1-3
abundance: once
d_gene: -
CDR3aa: CAIRYSSGNTIYF
CDR3nt: TGTGCCATCAGATACAGTTCTGGAAACACCATATATTTT

v_gene: TRBV7-7
j_gene: TRBJ2-2
abundance: once
d_gene: -
CDR3aa: CASSPGEARTGELFF
CDR3nt: TGTGCCAGCAGCCCGGGGGAGGCGCGGACCGGGGAGCTGTTTTTT

v_gene: TRBV7-2
j_gene: TRBJ1-2
abundance: -
d_gene: TRBD1
CDR3aa: CASSLASGGANYGYTF
CDR3nt: TGTGCCAGCAGCTTAGCGTCAGGGGGCGCCAACTATGGCTACACCTTC

v_gene: TRBV2
j_gene: TRBJ1-5
abundance: -
d_gene: -
CDR3aa: CASSEGRWVQPQHF
CDR3nt: TGTGCCAGCAGTGAGGGCAGGTGGGTTCAGCCCCAGCATTTT

v_gene: TRBV2
j_gene: TRBJ2-2
abundance: -
d_gene: -
CDR3aa: CASSEGVGELFF
CDR3nt: TGTGCCAGCAGTGAAGGAGTGGGGGAGCTGTTTTTT

v_gene: TRBV7-2
j_gene: TRBJ1-4
abundance: few
d_gene: TRBD1
CDR3aa: CASGTGLSNEKLFF
CDR3nt: TGTGCCAGCGGGACAGGGCTGAGTAATGAAAAACTGTTTTTT

v_gene: TRBV7-2
j_gene: TRBJ2-3
abundance: once
d_gene: TRBD2
CDR3aa: CASSTPGLATDTQYF
CDR3nt: TGTGCCAGCAGCACCCCGGGACTAGCGACAGATACGCAGTATTTT

v_gene: TRBV18
j_gene: TRBJ1-1
abundance: few
d_gene: TRBD1
CDR3aa: CASSGTGGLVFF
CDR3nt: TGTGCCAGCTCAGGGACAGGGGGCTTGGTTTTCTTT

v_gene: TRBV19
j_gene: TRBJ1-5
abundance: -
d_gene: TRBD1
CDR3aa: CASGRPDRGKGNQPQHF
CDR3nt: TGTGCCAGTGGCCGTCCGGACAGGGGGAAGGGCAATCAGCCCCAGCATTTT

v_gene: TRBV2
j_gene: TRBJ1-5
abundance: -
d_gene: TRBD1
CDR3aa: CASSEGTGYNQPQHF
CDR3nt: TGTGCCAGCAGTGAAGGGACAGGGTACAATCAGCCCCAGCATTTT

v_gene: TRBV7-2
j_gene: TRBJ2-7
abundance: -
d_gene: TRBD2
CDR3aa: CASSLTSGSPNEQYF
CDR3nt: TGTGCCAGCAGCTTAACTAGCGGGAGTCCTAACGAGCAGTACTTC

v_gene: TRBV5-1
j_gene: TRBJ2-2
abundance: -
d_gene: -
CDR3aa: CASSLATGPGELFF
CDR3nt: TGCGCCAGCAGCTTGGCCACAGGGCCCGGGGAGCTGTTTTTT

v_gene: TRBV4-1
j_gene: TRBJ2-7
abundance: -
d_gene: TRBD2
CDR3aa: CASSQGTSGYPSSYEQYF
CDR3nt: TGCGCCAGCAGCCAAGGGACTAGCGGATACCCTAGCTCCTACGAGCAGTACTTC

v_gene: TRBV7-9
j_gene: TRBJ1-2
abundance: -
d_gene: -
CDR3aa: CASSLRGRGGYTF
CDR3nt: TGTGCCAGCAGCTTAAGAGGCCGGGGTGGCTACACCTTC

v_gene: TRBV6-6
j_gene: TRBJ2-6
abundance: once
d_gene: -
CDR3aa: CASSSPTGPGANVLTF
CDR3nt: TGTGCCAGCAGTTCCCCCACAGGGCCTGGGGCCAACGTCCTGACTTTC

v_gene: TRBV6-5
j_gene: TRBJ2-1
abundance: -
d_gene: -
CDR3aa: CASSYSAYYNEQFF
CDR3nt: TGTGCCAGCAGTTACTCTGCCTACTACAATGAGCAGTTCTTC

v_gene: TRBV10-3
j_gene: TRBJ1-6
abundance: -
d_gene: TRBD1
CDR3aa: CAISSTGGTSPLHF
CDR3nt: TGTGCCATCAGCTCGACAGGGGGGACGTCACCCCTCCACTTT

v_gene: TRBV6-5
j_gene: TRBJ2-7
abundance: -
d_gene: -
CDR3aa: CASSYSTVNSYEQYF
CDR3nt: TGTGCCAGCAGTTATTCGACAGTGAACTCCTACGAGCAGTACTTC

v_gene: TRBV5-4
j_gene: TRBJ2-3
abundance: -
d_gene: TRBD2
CDR3aa: CASSFRRLAGADTQYF
CDR3nt: TGTGCCAGCAGCTTTAGGCGACTAGCGGGAGCAGATACGCAGTATTTT

v_gene: TRBV5-1
j_gene: TRBJ2-7
abundance: -
d_gene: -
CDR3aa: CASSPSYEQYF
CDR3nt: TGCGCCAGCAGCCCTAGCTACGAGCAGTACTTC

v_gene: TRBV7-9
j_gene: TRBJ2-7
abundance: once
d_gene: TRBD1
CDR3aa: CASSPWTGGEQYF
CDR3nt: TGTGCCAGCAGCCCGTGGACAGGGGGCGAGCAGTACTTC

v_gene: TRBV5-1
j_gene: TRBJ2-3
abundance: few
d_gene: -
CDR3aa: CASKANGAHSTDTQYF
CDR3nt: TGCGCCAGCAAGGCTAATGGGGCACACAGCACAGATACGCAGTATTTT

v_gene: TRBV5-1
j_gene: TRBJ2-5
abundance: -
d_gene: -
CDR3aa: CASSLGWGQPAQETQYF
CDR3nt: TGCGCCAGCAGCTTGGGGTGGGGCCAGCCCGCACAAGAGACCCAGTACTTC

v_gene: TRBV7-9
j_gene: TRBJ2-1
abundance: once
d_gene: TRBD2
CDR3aa: CASSLRLAGGVGSYNEQFF
CDR3nt: TGTGCCAGCAGCTTACGTCTAGCGGGAGGAGTTGGCTCCTACAATGAGCAGTTCTTC

v_gene: TRBV5-5
j_gene: TRBJ2-1
abundance: once
d_gene: -
CDR3aa: CASSLDTYNEQFF
CDR3nt: TGTGCCAGCAGCTTGGACACCTACAATGAGCAGTTCTTC

v_gene: TRBV4-2
j_gene: TRBJ1-5
abundance: -
d_gene: TRBD1
CDR3aa: CASSRGQGAGQPQHF
CDR3nt: TGTGCCAGCAGCCGCGGACAGGGGGCAGGACAGCCCCAGCATTTT

v_gene: TRBV29-1
j_gene: TRBJ1-1
abundance: -
d_gene: -
CDR3aa: CSARSTGGYTEAFF
CDR3nt: TGCAGCGCCCGATCGACGGGTGGATACACTGAAGCTTTCTTT

v_gene: TRBV11-2
j_gene: TRBJ1-1
abundance: -
d_gene: -
CDR3aa: CASSLGAGTEAFF
CDR3nt: TGTGCCAGCAGCTTAGGAGCGGGGACTGAAGCTTTCTTT

v_gene: TRBV6-5
j_gene: TRBJ2-1
abundance: -
d_gene: -
CDR3aa: CASSYGQSNEQFF
CDR3nt: TGTGCCAGCAGTTATGGACAGTCCAATGAGCAGTTCTTC

v_gene: TRBV5-4
j_gene: TRBJ2-7
abundance: -
d_gene: TRBD2
CDR3aa: CASSLGTRDYEQYF
CDR3nt: TGTGCCAGCAGCTTGGGGACTAGAGATTACGAGCAGTACTTC

v_gene: TRBV5-1
j_gene: TRBJ2-7
abundance: -
d_gene: TRBD1
CDR3aa: CASSHGTGDGYEQYF
CDR3nt: TGCGCCAGCAGCCACGGGACAGGGGACGGTTACGAGCAGTACTTC

v_gene: TRBV7-9
j_gene: TRBJ1-1
abundance: -
d_gene: -
CDR3aa: CASSSDVKAFF
CDR3nt: TGTGCCAGCAGCAGCGACGTCAAAGCTTTCTTT

v_gene: TRBV5-1
j_gene: TRBJ2-5
abundance: -
d_gene: TRBD1
CDR3aa: CASSSTGARGETQYF
CDR3nt: TGCGCCAGCAGTTCCACAGGGGCAAGAGGGGAGACCCAGTACTTC

v_gene: TRBV9
j_gene: TRBJ2-2
abundance: few
d_gene: -
CDR3aa: CASSVDSSNTGELFF
CDR3nt: TGTGCCAGCAGCGTAGATAGTTCTAACACCGGGGAGCTGTTTTTT

v_gene: TRBV19
j_gene: TRBJ1-4
abundance: -
d_gene: -
CDR3aa: CASQITAGRGEKLFF
CDR3nt: TGTGCCAGTCAAATAACGGCGGGACGGGGGGAAAAACTGTTTTTT

v_gene: TRBV11-3
j_gene: TRBJ1-5
abundance: -
d_gene: -
CDR3aa: CASSLGLSNQPQHF
CDR3nt: TGTGCCAGCAGCTTAGGGCTTAGCAATCAGCCCCAGCATTTT

v_gene: TRBV10-3
j_gene: TRBJ2-2
abundance: -
d_gene: TRBD2
CDR3aa: CAISKGLATGELFF
CDR3nt: TGTGCCATCAGCAAAGGACTAGCGACCGGGGAGCTGTTTTTT

v_gene: TRBV28
j_gene: TRBJ2-7
abundance: -
d_gene: -
CDR3aa: CASSAPGSSYEQYF
CDR3nt: TGTGCCAGCAGTGCCCCCGGGTCTTCCTACGAGCAGTACTTC

v_gene: TRBV27
j_gene: TRBJ1-5
abundance: -
d_gene: -
CDR3aa: CASSLEPYSNQPQHF
CDR3nt: TGTGCCAGCAGTTTGGAGCCTTATAGCAATCAGCCCCAGCATTTT

v_gene: TRBV2
j_gene: TRBJ2-2
abundance: many
d_gene: -
CDR3aa: CASSDPMQENTGELFF
CDR3nt: TGTGCCAGCAGTGATCCCATGCAGGAGAACACCGGGGAGCTGTTTTTT

v_gene: TRBV5-1
j_gene: TRBJ2-1
abundance: -
d_gene: TRBD2
CDR3aa: CASSLTSGIYNEQFF
CDR3nt: TGCGCCAGCAGCTTGACTAGCGGGATCTACAATGAGCAGTTCTTC

v_gene: TRBV6-5
j_gene: TRBJ1-3
abundance: few
d_gene: TRBD1
CDR3aa: CASSYTGGRKNTIYF
CDR3nt: TGTGCCAGCAGTTACACAGGGGGTCGGAAAAACACCATATATTTT

v_gene: TRBV7-2
j_gene: TRBJ1-2
abundance: -
d_gene: -
CDR3aa: CASSLGRQANYGYTF
CDR3nt: TGTGCCAGCAGCTTAGGCCGGCAGGCGAACTATGGCTACACCTTC

v_gene: TRBV7-8
j_gene: TRBJ1-5
abundance: -
d_gene: -
CDR3aa: CASSLAVGSVGPQHF
CDR3nt: TGTGCCAGCAGCTTAGCGGTCGGGTCTGTGGGGCCCCAGCATTTT

v_gene: TRBV27
j_gene: TRBJ2-7
abundance: -
d_gene: TRBD1
CDR3aa: CASSLGSGGHEQYF
CDR3nt: TGTGCCAGCAGTTTAGGGTCAGGGGGCCACGAGCAGTACTTC

v_gene: TRBV5-1
j_gene: TRBJ2-7
abundance: -
d_gene: -
CDR3aa: CASSSRAPGSHYEQYF
CDR3nt: TGCGCCAGCAGCTCGAGGGCCCCTGGCTCACACTACGAGCAGTACTTC

v_gene: TRBV30
j_gene: TRBJ2-7
abundance: -
d_gene: TRBD2
CDR3aa: CAWRMGAGGDEQYF
CDR3nt: TGTGCCTGGAGGATGGGGGCGGGGGGCGACGAGCAGTACTTC

v_gene: TRBV7-2
j_gene: TRBJ2-3
abundance: -
d_gene: -
CDR3aa: CASSPGWSPDTQYF
CDR3nt: TGTGCCAGCAGCCCAGGGTGGAGCCCAGATACGCAGTATTTT

v_gene: TRBV12-5
j_gene: TRBJ1-5
abundance: -
d_gene: TRBD1
CDR3aa: CASGLVPGQYQPQHF
CDR3nt: TGTGCTAGTGGTTTGGTCCCGGGACAGTATCAGCCCCAGCATTTT

v_gene: TRBV2
j_gene: TRBJ2-3
abundance: once
d_gene: TRBD2
CDR3aa: CASSEMGLPTDTQYF
CDR3nt: TGTGCCAGCAGTGAAATGGGACTACCCACAGATACGCAGTATTTT

v_gene: TRBV19
j_gene: TRBJ2-5
abundance: -
d_gene: TRBD2
CDR3aa: CASSIGLAGFQTQYF
CDR3nt: TGTGCCAGTAGTATTGGGCTAGCGGGATTTCAGACCCAGTACTTC

v_gene: TRBV11-2
j_gene: TRBJ2-3
abundance: few
d_gene: -
CDR3aa: CASSSSTDTQYF
CDR3nt: TGTGCCAGCAGCTCTAGCACAGATACGCAGTATTTT